These 32 T cell receptor beta chains were sequenced from one sample in a study of cytomegalovirus exposure and HLA in healthy donors. The primer mix had 60 Vbeta and 13 Jbeta primers. Profiling relied on immunoSEQ multiplex PCR, and the TCRdb table lists in-frame clones only, not all of them. The sample consists of roughly 130,000 clones, approximately 84% of them appearing once. Sequenced input: PBMCs. These receptors came from a woman between 40 and 50 years old in good health and CMV-seronegative.

The table lists this clone with a count of one. The CDR3 spells CATHVRGSNQPQHF. DNA of the CDR3: TGTGCCACCCATGTGCGGGGGAGCAATCAGCCCCAGCATTTT. The rearrangement joins TRBV15 to TRBJ1-5; D possibly corresponds to TRBD1 (5 bases). The germline V and J ends were trimmed by 8 bases and 1 base, with 12 bases remaining between them. In germline, CDR1 is LNHNV, CDR2 YYDKDF (reference sequence). This CDR3 has 14 residues. Variable domain in full (rest from reference TRBV15 and TRBJ1-5): DAMVIQNPRYQVTQFGKPVTLSCSQTLNHNVMYWYQQKSSQAPKLLFHYYDKDFNNEADTPDNFQSRRPNTSFCFLDIRSPGLGDTAMYLCATHVRGSNQPQHFGDGTRLSIL.

This rearrangement joins TRBV2 to TRBJ2-5; D may be TRBD2 (6 bases). This CDR3 comprises 14 residues. CDR1 is SNHLY and CDR2 is FYNNEI in the germline V gene. V was trimmed by 5 bases and J by 5 bases, leaving 15 bases between them. The CDR3 sequence is CASSQADYSETQYF. CDR3 in DNA: TGTGCCAGCAGTCAGGCGGACTATAGCGAGACCCAGTACTTC.

The rearrangement links TRBV5-1 to TRBJ1-4; no reliable D call. Germline CDR1 reads SGHRS; CDR2 reads YFSETQ. The V and J ends lost 5 bases and 4 bases respectively, with 9 bases between them. The CDR3 runs 13 residues. The CDR3 DNA is TGCGCCAGCAGTTCCGACATTAATGAAAAACTGTTTTTT. The encoded protein is CASSSDINEKLFF.

This chain connects TRBV27 to TRBJ1-2; 8 nucleotides line up with TRBD1. V gave up 6 bases and J gave up 0 bases; unmatched junction bases: 6. Germline V gene lookup returns CDR1 MNHEY and CDR2 SMNVEV (reference sequence). CDR3 length: 15 residues. The CDR3 loop reads CASRTGALANYGYTF. The CDR3 nucleotides read TGTGCCAGCAGGACAGGGGCCTTAGCTAACTATGGCTACACCTTC.

The gene calls are TRBV10-3 and TRBJ2-3, with a tentative D call TRBD2 (6 bases). Germline lookup yields CDR1 ENHRY and CDR2 SYGVKD. The length of the CDR3 is 14 residues. The V end was cut by 6 bases, the J end by 2 bases, with 12 bases between. The DNA of the CDR3 is TGTGCCATCAGGCGGGACGGCTACACAGATACGCAGTATTTT. Translated, it gives CAIRRDGYTDTQYF.

The chain links TRBV20-1 to TRBJ2-7, with TRBD2 identical over 8 bases. In germline, CDR1 is DFQATT, CDR2 SNEGSKA (reference sequence). Trimming at V came to 6 bases and at J to 5 bases, leaving 3 bases not matched to a gene. There are 11 residues in the CDR3. The CDR3 bases are TGCAGTGCAGCGGGGGCTGACGAGCAGTACTTC. Protein: CSAAGADEQYF.

V gene TRBV5-1 combines with J gene TRBJ1-1, with D tentatively TRBD1 (6 bases). This CDR3 spans 14 amino acids. Trimming removed 0 bases at V and 1 base at J, with 7 bases between. Germline CDR1 SGHRS, CDR2 YFSETQ. This CDR3 reads CASSLGTANTEAFF. In DNA form, the CDR3 reads TGCGCCAGCAGCTTGGGGACAGCGAACACTGAAGCTTTCTTT.

The gene calls are TRBV5-1 and TRBJ2-3; the D gene is possibly TRBD2 (5 bases). CDR1 and CDR2 from the germline V gene are SGHRS and YFSETQ. The CDR3 spans 14 residues. Trimming took off 0 bases at V and 2 bases at J, with 7 bases between the two ends. CDR3 in amino acids: CASSLERNTDTQYF. CDR3 sequence (DNA): TGCGCCAGCAGCTTGGAGCGGAACACAGATACGCAGTATTTT.

The rearrangement uses TRBV5-6 and TRBJ1-1; TRBD1 agrees at 9 bases. The CDR3 extends over 14 amino acids. With V trimmed by 3 bases and J by 4 bases, 4 bases remained unmatched. Germline V lookup: CDR1 SGHDT, CDR2 YYEEEE. The CDR3 DNA reads TGTGCCAGCAGCTGGGACAGGGCTGGCACTGAAGCTTTCTTT. Its translation is CASSWDRAGTEAFF.

This clone has just a few counts. J is TRBJ1-2 and V is TRBV6-5; unclear D gene. The germline CDR1 and CDR2 sequences are MNHEY and SVGAGI. The V gene lost 2 bases and the J gene lost 4 bases, with 8 bases spanning the gap. The CDR3 has 13 residues. CDR3 loop: CASSYRNSYGYTF. The CDR3 DNA sequence: TGTGCCAGCAGTTACCGCAACAGCTATGGCTACACCTTC.

The chain uses TRBV2 and TRBJ2-7, with 8 nucleotides matching TRBD1. V shed 6 bases and J 5 bases; nucleotides not matched to a gene: 6. The germline gives CDR1 SNHLY, CDR2 FYNNEI. The CDR3 is 13 amino acids. The CDR3 nucleotides are TGTGCCAGCAGGCGGACAGGGCCCAACGAGCAGTACTTC. Amino acids: CASRRTGPNEQYF.

V usage is TRBV28 and J usage is TRBJ2-1, with 8 bases that match TRBD2. V dropped 5 bases and J dropped 7; count of bases not matched to a gene: 10. This CDR3 is 15 amino acids long. Germline CDR1 is MDHEN and CDR2 is SYDVKM. CDR3 in DNA: TGTGCCAGCAGTGTCCAGGGACTAGGGGTGAATGAGCAGTTCTTC. Its translation: CASSVQGLGVNEQFF.

V and J are TRBV30 and TRBJ1-1; D gene uncertain. Looked up from germline, CDR1 is GTSNPN and CDR2 is SVGIG (reference sequence). Between the trimmed V and J ends, which lost 7 bases and 1 base, there was a span of 13 bases. This CDR3 contains 13 residues. The CDR3 here is CAFYDRGNTEAFF. CDR3 DNA sequence: TGTGCCTTCTACGATAGAGGGAACACTGAAGCTTTCTTT.

This clone was recorded once. V and J are TRBV19 and TRBJ1-4; D may be TRBD1 (6 bases). The CDR3 has 14 residues. CDR1 and CDR2 from the germline V gene are LNHDA and SQIVND (reference sequence). V lost 8 bases, J lost 5 bases, and 15 bases lay in between. This CDR3 is CASSKDSWNEKLFF. For the CDR3, the DNA is TGTGCCAGTTCTAAGGACAGTTGGAATGAAAAACTGTTTTTT. Complete variable domain (other parts from reference TRBV19 and TRBJ1-4): DGGITQSPKYLFRKEGQNVTLSCEQNLNHDAMYWYRQDPGQGLRLIYYSQIVNDFQKGDIAEGYSVSREKKESFPLTVTSAQKNPTAFYLCASSKDSWNEKLFFGSGTQLSVL.

This clone was seen a few times. The CDR3: CSVAGQLNQPQHF. CDR3 coding DNA: TGCAGCGTTGCAGGACAGCTTAATCAGCCCCAGCATTTT. The J gene is TRBJ1-5, the V gene TRBV29-1, with a weak D call TRBD1 (6 bases). The CDR3 has 13 amino acids. CDR1 and CDR2 from the germline V gene are SQVTM and ANQGSEA. Trimming removed 4 bases at V and 4 bases at J, with 11 bases between.

The rearrangement links TRBV5-1 to TRBJ1-4; D is uncertain. V lost 3 bases and J lost 5, with 11 bases in between. Germline loops: CDR1 SGHRS, CDR2 YFSETQ. There are 14 residues in the CDR3. The CDR3 bases are TGCGCCAGCAGCTCTGGACGGGAAAATGAAAAACTGTTTTTT. The encoded protein is CASSSGRENEKLFF.

The J gene is TRBJ2-1, the V gene TRBV5-1, with TRBD2 matching over 9 bases. This CDR3 has 16 residues. Trimming removed 0 bases from V and 7 bases from J; junction bases left unmatched: 8. Germline values: CDR1 SGHRS, CDR2 YFSETQ. This CDR3 is CASSLVPAGGINEQFF. CDR3 bases: TGCGCCAGCAGCTTGGTTCCAGCGGGGGGCATTAATGAGCAGTTCTTC.

This clone has just one count. V usage is TRBV10-3 and J usage is TRBJ2-3; D is perhaps TRBD2 (6 bases). This CDR3 has 14 amino acids. Germline CDR1 and CDR2: ENHRY and SYGVKD. Trimming took 8 bases from V and 2 from J, leaving 14 bases between them. The CDR3 nucleotides read TGTGCCATCGGGTTGGAGGGTTTCACAGATACGCAGTATTTT. Protein sequence: CAIGLEGFTDTQYF.

The rearrangement joins TRBV28 to TRBJ2-3, with a possible D match to TRBD1 (6 bases). CDR1 and CDR2 from the germline V gene are MDHEN and SYDVKM. The V gene lost 5 bases and the J gene lost 0 bases, with 15 bases spanning the gap. The CDR3 runs to 16 residues. CDR3 sequence: CASSLPDRFSTDTQYF. Here the CDR3 DNA reads TGTGCCAGCAGTCTCCCCGACAGGTTCAGCACAGATACGCAGTATTTT.

V is TRBV27 and J is TRBJ2-7; no reliable D call. CDR1 MNHEY and CDR2 SMNVEV come from the germline V gene (reference sequence). The V end lost 5 bases, the J end lost 3 bases, and 8 bases lay between the germline ends. This CDR3 contains 12 residues. The CDR3 here is CASSGRGYEQYF. The CDR3 nucleotides are TGTGCCAGCAGTGGCCGAGGCTACGAGCAGTACTTC.

The V gene is TRBV5-6, the J gene TRBJ1-3, with 9 bases lining up with TRBD1. CDR1 and CDR2 (germline): SGHDT, YYEEEE. The CDR3 consists of 17 residues. The J segment lost 0 bases and the V segment lost 2 bases, leaving 6 bases of the junction unmatched. The CDR3 is CASSLGATGGSGNTIYF. CDR3 DNA: TGTGCCAGCAGCTTAGGGGCGACAGGGGGCTCTGGAAACACCATATATTTT.

The gene calls are TRBV25-1 and TRBJ2-4, with D perhaps matching TRBD1 (5 bases). The CDR3 length is 13 residues. Per germline, CDR1 MGHDK and CDR2 SYGVNS. V shed 3 bases and J shed 9 bases, with 12 bases lying between them. The CDR3 reads CASSDPGFGIQYF. CDR3 in DNA: TGTGCCAGCAGTGATCCAGGGTTCGGCATTCAGTACTTC.

The rearrangement links TRBV19 to TRBJ1-5, with D possibly TRBD1 on 5 matching bases. The germline V and J ends were trimmed by 5 bases and 0 bases, with 8 bases remaining between them. This CDR3 contains 14 residues. Germline assignment: CDR1 LNHDA and CDR2 SQIVND (reference sequence). CDR3 DNA sequence: TGTGCCAGTAGTCGGGGGTATAGCAATCAGCCCCAGCATTTT. Its protein is CASSRGYSNQPQHF.

V is TRBV19 and J is TRBJ2-7; 9 bases match TRBD1. J was trimmed by 7 bases and V by 5 bases; bases with no gene match: 3. The CDR3 spans 12 residues. In germline, CDR1 is LNHDA, CDR2 SQIVND (reference sequence). The CDR3 DNA is TGTGCCAGTAGTTGGGGACAGGGTGAGCAGTACTTC. It encodes CASSWGQGEQYF. Using reference TRBV19 and TRBJ2-7 for the parts outside the CDR3, the full variable domain is DGGITQSPKYLFRKEGQNVTLSCEQNLNHDAMYWYRQDPGQGLRLIYYSQIVNDFQKGDIAEGYSVSREKKESFPLTVTSAQKNPTAFYLCASSWGQGEQYFGPGTRLTVT.

The gene calls are TRBV7-9 and TRBJ2-5; TRBD1 matches 10 bases. J lost 3 bases, V lost 5 bases, and 12 bases had no gene match. The CDR3 is 17 amino acids. Germline CDR1 reads SEHNR; CDR2 reads FQNEAQ (reference sequence). The CDR3 sequence is CASSITGTGEEKETQYF. Here the CDR3 DNA reads TGTGCCAGCAGCATAACCGGGACAGGGGAGGAGAAAGAGACCCAGTACTTC.

This clone was found a few times. CDR3 sequence (DNA): TGTGCCAGCAGTGAAAGCGGGACAAGGGGAGAGCAGTACTTC. Amino acid sequence: CASSESGTRGEQYF. This rearrangement joins TRBV25-1 to TRBJ2-7; D possibly corresponds to TRBD2 (7 bases). This CDR3 is built from 14 residues. The germline V gene has CDR1 MGHDK and CDR2 SYGVNS. V lost 2 bases and J lost 7, with 15 bases in between.

V and J are TRBV2 and TRBJ1-1; 8 positions match TRBD1. This CDR3 comprises 14 residues. CDR1 and CDR2 (germline): SNHLY, FYNNEI. Losses at the gene ends were 4 bases for V and 8 bases for J; bases not matched to a gene: 9. The chain's CDR3 is CASSVPSGGLEAFF. In DNA form, the CDR3 reads TGTGCCAGCAGTGTTCCATCAGGGGGCCTCGAAGCTTTCTTT.

The chain couples TRBV9 to TRBJ1-5; 7 nucleotides agree with TRBD1. This CDR3 is built from 15 residues. Germline CDR1 reads SGDLS; CDR2 reads YYNGEE. J lost 0 bases, V lost 4 bases, and 4 bases had no gene match. The CDR3 protein is CASSPTGSSNQPQHF. The CDR3 DNA is TGTGCCAGCAGCCCGACAGGGAGTAGCAATCAGCCCCAGCATTTT.

The chain uses TRBV7-9 and TRBJ2-5, with D possibly TRBD2 on 6 matching bases. The ends were cut back, 2 bases at V and 5 bases at J, with 15 bases in the middle. The CDR3 has 15 amino acids. CDR1 is SEHNR and CDR2 is FQNEAQ in the germline V gene (reference sequence). The CDR3 nucleotides read TGTGCCAGCAGCTTACCCGCGGGGATTATCGAGACCCAGTACTTC. Amino acids: CASSLPAGIIETQYF.

This clone was seen only a few times. The genes are TRBV5-1 and TRBJ2-1; 11 nucleotides agree with TRBD2. With 0 bases clipped from V and 8 bases from J, the junction kept 7 bases outside the gene matches. The CDR3 covers 16 residues. The germline V gene has CDR1 SGHRS and CDR2 YFSETQ. CDR3 bases: TGCGCCAGCAGCTTGGAAACTAGCGGGAGTATCCATGAGCAGTTCTTC. Protein: CASSLETSGSIHEQFF.

The rearrangement links TRBV2 to TRBJ2-1; 8 nucleotides match TRBD1. The germline V gene encodes CDR1 SNHLY and CDR2 FYNNEI. Trimming cost V 7 bases and J 6 bases; bases outside gene matches: 20. CDR3 size: 18 residues. The CDR3 loop reads CASKWVWTGSEVSNEQFF. The CDR3 bases are TGTGCCAGCAAGTGGGTATGGACAGGGTCCGAGGTATCCAATGAGCAGTTCTTC.

The chain employs TRBV30 and TRBJ2-7, with a weak D call TRBD2 (6 bases). The V gene's germline CDR1 is GTSNPN and CDR2 SVGIG (reference sequence). The length of the CDR3 is 12 residues. With 4 bases removed from V and 6 bases from J, the gap between germline ends came to 13 bases. The CDR3: CAWNLIGSEQYF. CDR3 nucleotide sequence: TGTGCCTGGAATTTGATCGGGAGCGAGCAGTACTTC.